The clone carrying this TCR beta chain was counted a few times. Treatment indicated: preoperative locoregional IRX-2 cytokine immunotherapy. Preoperative locoregional IRX-2 cytokine immunotherapy was tested in the phase Ib source study. This entry is derived from a study of preoperative IRX-2 immunotherapy in early breast cancer. Germline V gene data show CDR1 as SGHNT and CDR2 as YENEEA. V shed 4 bases and J shed 0 bases, with 13 bases lying between them. The CDR3 is 16 amino acids. Clones were read by immunoSEQ multiplex PCR, and TCRdb kept only the in-frame ones, dropping some. The table records about 11,000 clones, over 75% of them present only once.

The TCR sequence derives from a human donor with breast cancer. The sample here was lymph node tissue, taken before IRX-2 immunotherapy. The chain is built from TRBV11-3 and TRBJ1-3, with D tentatively TRBD1 (6 bases). In nucleotides, the CDR3 is TGTGCCAGCAGCTGGTTTCTAGGGGGCTCTGGAAACACCATATATTTT. Its translation is CASSWFLGGSGNTIYF.